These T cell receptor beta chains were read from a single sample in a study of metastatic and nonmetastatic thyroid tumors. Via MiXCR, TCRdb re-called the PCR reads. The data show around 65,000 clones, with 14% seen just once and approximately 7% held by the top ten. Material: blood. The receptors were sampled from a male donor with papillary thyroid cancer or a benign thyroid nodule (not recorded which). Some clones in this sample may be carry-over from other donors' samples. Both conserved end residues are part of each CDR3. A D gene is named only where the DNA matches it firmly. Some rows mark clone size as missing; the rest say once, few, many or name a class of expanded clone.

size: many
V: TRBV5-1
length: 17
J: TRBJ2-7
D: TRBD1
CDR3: CASSLDPPGQGNHEQYF
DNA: TGCGCCAGCAGCTTGGATCCTCCGGGACAGGGGAATCACGAGCAGTACTTC

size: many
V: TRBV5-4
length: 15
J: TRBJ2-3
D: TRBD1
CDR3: CASSLRAGGTDTQYF
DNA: TGTGCCAGCAGCTTGAGGGCAGGGGGAACAGATACGCAGTATTTT

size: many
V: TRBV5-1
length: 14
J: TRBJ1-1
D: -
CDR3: CASTLGASNTEAFF
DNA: TGCGCCAGCACCCTGGGGGCGAGTAACACTGAAGCTTTCTTT

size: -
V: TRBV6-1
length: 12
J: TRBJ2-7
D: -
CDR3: CARRALPYEQYF
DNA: TGTGCCAGAAGAGCCCTACCCTACGAGCAGTACTTC

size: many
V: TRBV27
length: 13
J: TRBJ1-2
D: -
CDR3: CASKDPSGYGYTF
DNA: TGTGCCAGCAAAGACCCGAGCGGCTATGGCTACACCTTC

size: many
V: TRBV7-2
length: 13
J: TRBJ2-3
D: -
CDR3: CASSIKDRNTQYF
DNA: TGTGCCAGCAGCATCAAAGACAGGAATACGCAGTATTTT

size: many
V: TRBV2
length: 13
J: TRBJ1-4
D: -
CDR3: CASSDGQTEKLFF
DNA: TGTGCCAGCAGCGATGGACAGACTGAAAAACTGTTTTTT

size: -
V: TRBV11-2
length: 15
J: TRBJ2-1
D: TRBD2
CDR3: CTSSLGLAGRNEQFF
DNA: TGTACCAGCAGCTTGGGACTAGCGGGAAGAAATGAGCAGTTCTTC

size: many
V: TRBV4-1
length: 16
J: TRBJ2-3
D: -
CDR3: CASSQVDLISTDTQYF
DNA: TGCGCCAGCAGCCAAGTCGACCTAATATCCACAGATACGCAGTATTTT

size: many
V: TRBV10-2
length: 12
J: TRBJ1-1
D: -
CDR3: CAADQGTTEAFF
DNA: TGCGCCGCTGACCAGGGGACCACTGAAGCTTTCTTT

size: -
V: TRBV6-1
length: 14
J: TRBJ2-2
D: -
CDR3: CASSPGTETGELFF
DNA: TGTGCCAGCAGCCCCGGGACGGAGACCGGGGAGCTGTTTTTT

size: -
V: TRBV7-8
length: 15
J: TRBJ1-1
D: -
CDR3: CASRKPGPGVTEAFF
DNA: TGTGCCAGCAGGAAGCCGGGACCCGGTGTCACTGAAGCTTTCTTT

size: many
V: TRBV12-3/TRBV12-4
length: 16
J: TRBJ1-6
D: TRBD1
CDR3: CASSTRDRSYNSPLRF
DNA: TGTGCCAGCAGTACCCGGGACAGGTCGTATAATTCACCCCTCCGCTTT

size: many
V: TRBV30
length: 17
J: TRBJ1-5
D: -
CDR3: CAWSAATNRDSNQPQHF
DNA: TGTGCCTGGAGTGCCGCCACCAACAGGGATAGCAATCAGCCCCAGCATTTT

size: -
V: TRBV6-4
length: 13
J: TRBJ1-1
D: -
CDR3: CASRLGRDTEAFF
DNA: TGTGCCAGCAGGCTCGGACGTGACACTGAAGCTTTCTTT

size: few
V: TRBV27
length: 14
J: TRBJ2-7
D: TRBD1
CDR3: CASSSWDRGYEHYF
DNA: TGTGCCAGCAGTTCCTGGGACAGAGGCTACGAGCATTACTTC

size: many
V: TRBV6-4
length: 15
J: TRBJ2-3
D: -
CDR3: CASSDSTQGPDTQYF
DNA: TGTGCCAGCAGTGACTCGACCCAGGGTCCAGATACGCAGTATTTT

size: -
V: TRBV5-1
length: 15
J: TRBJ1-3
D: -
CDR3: CASSFGLVSGNTIYF
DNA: TGCGCCAGCAGCTTCGGGCTGGTTTCTGGAAACACCATATATTTT